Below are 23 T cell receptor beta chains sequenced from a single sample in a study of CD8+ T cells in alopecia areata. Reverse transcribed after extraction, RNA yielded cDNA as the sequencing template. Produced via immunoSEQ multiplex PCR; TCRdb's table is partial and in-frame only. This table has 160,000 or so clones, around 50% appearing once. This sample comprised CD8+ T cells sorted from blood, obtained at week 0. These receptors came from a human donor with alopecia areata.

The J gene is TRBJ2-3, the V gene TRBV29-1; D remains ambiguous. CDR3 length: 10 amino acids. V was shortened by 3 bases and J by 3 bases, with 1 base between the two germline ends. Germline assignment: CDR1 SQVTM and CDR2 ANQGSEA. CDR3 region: CSVDTDTQYF. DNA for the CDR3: TGCAGCGTTGATACAGATACGCAGTATTTT.

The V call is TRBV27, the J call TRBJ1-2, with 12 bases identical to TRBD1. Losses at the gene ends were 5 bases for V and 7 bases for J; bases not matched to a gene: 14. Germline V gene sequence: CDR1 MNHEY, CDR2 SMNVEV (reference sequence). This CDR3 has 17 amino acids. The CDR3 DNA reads TGTGCCAGCAGTCCACGAAGCCGGGACAGGGGGCGCTCTGGCTACACCTTC. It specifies CASSPRSRDRGRSGYTF.

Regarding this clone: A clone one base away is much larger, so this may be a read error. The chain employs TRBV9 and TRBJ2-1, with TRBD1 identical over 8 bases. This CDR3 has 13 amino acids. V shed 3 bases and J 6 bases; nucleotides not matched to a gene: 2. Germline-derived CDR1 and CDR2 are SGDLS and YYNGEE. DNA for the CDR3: TGTGCCAGCAGCGCTGGGACAGGCAATGAGCAGTTCTTC. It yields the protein CASSAGTGNEQFF.

CDR3: CASSQGAAYGYTF. DNA of the CDR3: TGTGCCAGCAGTCAGGGGGCGGCCTATGGCTACACCTTC. V is TRBV27 and J is TRBJ1-2, with TRBD1 identical over 8 bases. The germline gives CDR1 MNHEY, CDR2 SMNVEV (reference sequence). This CDR3 has 13 amino acids. V shed 5 bases and J 4 bases; nucleotides not matched to a gene: 3.

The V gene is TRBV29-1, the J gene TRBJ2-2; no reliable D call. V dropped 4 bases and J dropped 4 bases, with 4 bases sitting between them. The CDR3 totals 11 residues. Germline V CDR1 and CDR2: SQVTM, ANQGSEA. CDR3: CSVAGTGELFF. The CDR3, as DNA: TGCAGCGTTGCAGGCACCGGGGAGCTGTTTTTT.

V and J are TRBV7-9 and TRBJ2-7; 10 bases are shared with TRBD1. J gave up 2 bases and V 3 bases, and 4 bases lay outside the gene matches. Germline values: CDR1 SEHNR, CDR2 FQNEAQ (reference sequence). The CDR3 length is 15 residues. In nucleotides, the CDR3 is TGTGCCAGCAGCTTGGGACAGGGGACAGCCTACGAGCAGTACTTC. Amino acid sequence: CASSLGQGTAYEQYF.

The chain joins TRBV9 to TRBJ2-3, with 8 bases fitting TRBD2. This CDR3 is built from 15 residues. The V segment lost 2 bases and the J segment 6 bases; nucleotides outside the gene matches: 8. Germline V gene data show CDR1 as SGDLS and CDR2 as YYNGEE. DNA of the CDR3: TGTGCCAGCAGCGTGGGCGGGGGGCAGGCCGATACGCAGTATTTT. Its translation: CASSVGGGQADTQYF. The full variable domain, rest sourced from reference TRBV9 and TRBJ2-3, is DSGVTQTPKHLITATGQRVTLRCSPRSGDLSVYWYQQSLDQGLQFLIQYYNGEERAKGNILERFSAQQFPDLHSELNLSSLELGDSALYFCASSVGGGQADTQYFGPGTRLTVL.

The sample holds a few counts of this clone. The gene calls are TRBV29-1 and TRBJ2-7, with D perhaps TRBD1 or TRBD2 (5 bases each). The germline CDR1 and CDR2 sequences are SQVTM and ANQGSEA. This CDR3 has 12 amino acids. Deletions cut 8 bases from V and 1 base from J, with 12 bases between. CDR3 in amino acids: CSWAWGSYEQYF. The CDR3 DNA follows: TGCAGCTGGGCGTGGGGGTCCTACGAGCAGTACTTC.

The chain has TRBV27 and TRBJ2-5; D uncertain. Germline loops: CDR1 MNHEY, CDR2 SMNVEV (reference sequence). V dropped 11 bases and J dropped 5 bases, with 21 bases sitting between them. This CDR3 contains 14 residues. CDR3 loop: CASGWAGNGETQYF. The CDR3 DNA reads TGTGCCTCTGGTTGGGCAGGTAATGGGGAGACCCAGTACTTC.

The CDR3 spells CASSLLPGADTQYF. The CDR3 bases are TGTGCCAGCAGCTTATTGCCCGGGGCAGATACGCAGTATTTT. J is TRBJ2-3 and V is TRBV7-2, with a weak D call TRBD2 (5 bases). In germline, CDR1 is SGHTA, CDR2 FQGNSA. Trimming stripped 2 bases from V and 4 bases from J, with 10 bases between. There are 14 residues in the CDR3.

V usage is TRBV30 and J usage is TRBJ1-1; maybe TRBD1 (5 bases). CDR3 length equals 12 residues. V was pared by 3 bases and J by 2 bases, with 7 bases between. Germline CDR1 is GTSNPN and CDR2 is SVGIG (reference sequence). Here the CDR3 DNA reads TGTGCCTGGAGACAGGAAAACACTGAAGCTTTCTTT. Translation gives CAWRQENTEAFF.

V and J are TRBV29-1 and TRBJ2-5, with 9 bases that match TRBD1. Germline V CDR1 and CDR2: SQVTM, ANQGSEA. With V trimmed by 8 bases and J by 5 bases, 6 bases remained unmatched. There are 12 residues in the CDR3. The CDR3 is CSPVGTGETQYF. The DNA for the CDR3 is TGCAGCCCTGTGGGGACAGGGGAGACCCAGTACTTC.

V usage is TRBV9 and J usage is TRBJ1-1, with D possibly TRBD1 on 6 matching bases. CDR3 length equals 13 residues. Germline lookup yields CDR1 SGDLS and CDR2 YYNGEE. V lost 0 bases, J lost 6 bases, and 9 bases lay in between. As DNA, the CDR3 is TGTGCCAGCAGCGTAGATGGGGGCCCTGAAGCTTTCTTT. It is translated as CASSVDGGPEAFF.

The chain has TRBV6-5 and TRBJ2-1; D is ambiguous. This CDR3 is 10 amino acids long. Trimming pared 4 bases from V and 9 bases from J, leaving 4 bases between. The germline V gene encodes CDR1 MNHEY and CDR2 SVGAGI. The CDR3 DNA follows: TGTGCCAGCAGTTCCGTTGAGCAGTTCTTC. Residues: CASSSVEQFF.

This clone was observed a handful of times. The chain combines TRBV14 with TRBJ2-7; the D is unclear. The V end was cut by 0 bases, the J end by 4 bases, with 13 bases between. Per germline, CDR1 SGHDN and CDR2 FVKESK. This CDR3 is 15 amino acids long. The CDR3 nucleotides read TGTGCCAGCAGCCAAGAACGGGCAGAGAGTTACGAGCAGTACTTC. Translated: CASSQERAESYEQYF.

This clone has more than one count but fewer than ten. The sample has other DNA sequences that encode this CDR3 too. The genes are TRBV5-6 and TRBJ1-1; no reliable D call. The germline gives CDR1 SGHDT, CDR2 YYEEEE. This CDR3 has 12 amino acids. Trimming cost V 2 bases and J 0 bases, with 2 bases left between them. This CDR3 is CASSLLNTEAFF. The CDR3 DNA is TGTGCCAGCAGCTTACTGAACACTGAAGCTTTCTTT.

CDR3 sequence: CASSQENSPLHF. The CDR3 nucleotides read TGTGCCAGCAGTCAAGAAAATTCACCCCTCCACTTT. J is TRBJ1-6 and V is TRBV13, with unresolved D. Germline CDR1 and CDR2: PRHDT and FYEKMQ (reference sequence). V lost 6 bases and J lost 7, with 7 bases in between. The CDR3 runs to 12 residues.

CDR3 coding DNA: TGCGCCAGCAGCCAAGATAGTACCGCCGAGCAGTACTTC. Its translation is CASSQDSTAEQYF. V and J are TRBV4-1 and TRBJ2-7; D remains unclear. Trimming took 0 bases from V and 6 from J, leaving 9 bases between them. This CDR3 has 13 residues. Per the germline V gene, CDR1 is MGHRA and CDR2 is YSYEKL.

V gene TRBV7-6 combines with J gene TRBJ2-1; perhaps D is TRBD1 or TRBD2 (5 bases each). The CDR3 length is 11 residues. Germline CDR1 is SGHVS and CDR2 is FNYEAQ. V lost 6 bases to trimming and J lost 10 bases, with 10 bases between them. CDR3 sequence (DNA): TGTGCCAGCAGTCTCGGGGCAGAGCAGTTCTTC. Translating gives CASSLGAEQFF.

The CDR3 spells CASSPRQAWEPQHF. DNA for the CDR3: TGTGCCAGCAGTCCGCGACAGGCTTGGGAGCCCCAGCATTTT. The J gene is TRBJ1-5, the V gene TRBV27, with a tentative D call TRBD1 (6 bases). Trimming cost V 5 bases and J 8 bases, with 16 bases left between them. The CDR3 covers 14 residues. The germline CDR1 and CDR2 sequences are MNHEY and SMNVEV (reference sequence).

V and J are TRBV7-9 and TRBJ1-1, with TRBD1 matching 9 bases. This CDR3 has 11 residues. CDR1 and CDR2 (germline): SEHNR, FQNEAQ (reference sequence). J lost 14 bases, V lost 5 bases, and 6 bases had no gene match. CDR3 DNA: TGTGCCAGCAGCCGGACAGGGGAGGGCTTCTTT. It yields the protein CASSRTGEGFF. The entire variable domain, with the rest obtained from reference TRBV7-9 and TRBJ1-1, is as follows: DTGVSQNPRHKITKRGQNVTFRCDPISEHNRLYWYRQTLGQGPEFLTYFQNEAQLEKSRLLSDRFSAERPKGSFSTLEIQRTEQGDSAMYLCASSRTGEGFFGQGTRLTVV.

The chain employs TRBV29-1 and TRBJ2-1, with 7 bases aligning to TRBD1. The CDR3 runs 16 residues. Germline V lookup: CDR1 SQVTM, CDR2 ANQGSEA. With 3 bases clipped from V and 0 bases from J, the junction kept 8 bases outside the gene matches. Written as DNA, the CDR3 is TGCAGCGTTGACGGTGTGGGACAGAGCTCCTACAATGAGCAGTTCTTC. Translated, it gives CSVDGVGQSSYNEQFF.

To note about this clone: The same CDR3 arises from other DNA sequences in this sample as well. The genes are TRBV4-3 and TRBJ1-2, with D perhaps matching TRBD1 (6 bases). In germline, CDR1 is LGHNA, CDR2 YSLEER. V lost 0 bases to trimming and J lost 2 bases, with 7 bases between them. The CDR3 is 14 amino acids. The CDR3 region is CASSQDRGNYGYTF. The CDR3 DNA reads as TGCGCCAGCAGCCAAGACAGGGGAAACTATGGCTACACCTTC.